This T cell receptor (beta chain) was found in a study of shared clonotypes between healthy human individuals. Clones were read by immunoSEQ multiplex PCR, and TCRdb kept only the in-frame ones, dropping some. Among around 980,000 clones listed, 70% to 80% were seen once. Germline lookup yields CDR1 ENHRY and CDR2 SYGVKD. The germline V and J ends were trimmed by 3 bases and 1 base, with 9 bases remaining between them. The CDR3 is made up of 14 amino acids. The chain recombines TRBV10-3 with TRBJ1-2; D is possibly TRBD1 (6 bases). Sequenced input: memory CD4+ T cells from PBMCs. Subset defined: CD45RA-negative fraction. The origin of this receptor is a man younger than 35 in good health. Some clones in this sample may be carry-over from other donors' samples. In DNA, the CDR3 is TGTGCCATCAGTGAAGGACAGCTTAACTATGGCTACACCTTC. This gives the protein CAISEGQLNYGYTF.